Each of the 13 T cell receptor beta chains below was sequenced from the same sample in a study of blood T cell repertoires in COVID-19. Clones were read by immunoSEQ multiplex PCR, and TCRdb kept only the in-frame ones, dropping some. This sample has about 150,000 clones, with 76% found just once. The material sequenced was peripheral blood. The origin of the receptors is a woman of 80 years or more with acute or convalescent COVID-19.

The chain joins TRBV7-9 to TRBJ1-5; D gene ambiguous. The V end was cut by 3 bases, the J end by 11 bases, with 20 bases between. This CDR3 is 15 amino acids long. CDR1 is SEHNR and CDR2 is FQNEAQ in the germline V gene (reference sequence). The DNA of the CDR3 is TGTGCCAGCAGCTTGAATGTGGACTCGTCTGGCTCCCAGCATTTT. The encoded protein is CASSLNVDSSGSQHF.

This sequence joins TRBV5-5 and TRBJ1-3, with D perhaps matching TRBD1 (6 bases). CDR3 length: 15 residues. Germline lookup yields CDR1 SGHKS and CDR2 YYEKEE (reference sequence). Trimming took off 1 base at V and 4 bases at J, with 12 bases between the two ends. The DNA for the CDR3 is TGTGCCAGCAGCTTGTCACAGGGACTAGGAAACACCATATATTTT. Its translation: CASSLSQGLGNTIYF.

V gene TRBV5-6 combines with J gene TRBJ1-4; D possibly corresponds to TRBD1 (5 bases). The CDR3 consists of 15 residues. Germline V gene data show CDR1 as SGHDT and CDR2 as YYEEEE. Between the trimmed V and J ends, which lost 2 bases and 3 bases, there was a span of 11 bases. CDR3 DNA sequence: TGTGCCAGCAGCTTCCAGGAAGGGGCTAATGAAAAACTGTTTTTT. Protein product: CASSFQEGANEKLFF.

The chain has TRBV6-1 and TRBJ2-7, with 8 bases identical to TRBD2. Per germline, CDR1 MNHNS and CDR2 SASEGT. This CDR3 spans 17 amino acids. Trimming removed 2 bases from V and 0 bases from J; junction bases left unmatched: 9. This CDR3 reads CASSETTSGQNSYEQYF. The CDR3, as DNA: TGTGCCAGCAGTGAAACTACTAGCGGACAAAACTCCTACGAGCAGTACTTC.

This chain connects TRBV27 to TRBJ2-1; the D gene is possibly TRBD2 (6 bases). CDR3 length equals 15 residues. Looked up from germline, CDR1 is MNHEY and CDR2 is SMNVEV (reference sequence). The ends were cut back, 2 bases at V and 9 bases at J, with 17 bases in the middle. The DNA of the CDR3 is TGTGCCAGCAGTTTACGGGGAAGGGCCGGGGGTGAGCAGTTCTTC. Translated, it gives CASSLRGRAGGEQFF.

The chain couples TRBV6-6 to TRBJ1-2; 9 bases line up with TRBD1. V was pared by 4 bases and J by 4 bases, with 7 bases of the junction left unmatched. There are 15 residues in the CDR3. Germline V lookup: CDR1 MNHNY, CDR2 SVGAGI (reference sequence). CDR3 DNA sequence: TGTGCCAGCAGTTCCGGGGACAGGGTCCCCTATGGCTACACCTTC. It yields the protein CASSSGDRVPYGYTF.

This clone turned up a few times. The chain links TRBV14 to TRBJ2-4, with 7 bases aligning to TRBD2. V shed 4 bases, J shed 0 bases, and the junction held 6 bases outside the gene matches. The CDR3 consists of 16 residues. Germline V lookup: CDR1 SGHDN, CDR2 FVKESK. The CDR3 loop reads CASSPRDYRAKNIQYF. The CDR3 coding sequence is TGTGCCAGCAGCCCTCGGGACTACCGAGCCAAAAACATTCAGTACTTC.

The rearrangement uses TRBV5-6 and TRBJ2-7; 7 nucleotides match TRBD2. V lost 2 bases to trimming and J lost 3 bases; unmatched junction nucleotides: 11. The CDR3 contains 16 residues. Germline CDR1 reads SGHDT; CDR2 reads YYEEEE. DNA for the CDR3: TGTGCCAGCAGCTTATACGAACTAGCGAGTCTCTACGAGCAGTACTTC. Translating gives CASSLYELASLYEQYF.

The V call is TRBV19, the J call TRBJ1-5; D perhaps matches TRBD1 (6 bases). Trimming removed 7 bases from V and 7 bases from J, with 29 bases in between. Germline CDR1 reads LNHDA; CDR2 reads SQIVND (reference sequence). The CDR3 loop spans 18 amino acids. The CDR3 is CASTQSGLGGLGGQPQHF. As DNA, the CDR3 is TGTGCCAGTACCCAAAGCGGGCTGGGGGGGCTAGGAGGGCAGCCCCAGCATTTT.

The chain joins TRBV5-6 to TRBJ2-6; D unclear. The ends were cut back, 4 bases at V and 2 bases at J, with 10 bases in the middle. Germline values: CDR1 SGHDT, CDR2 YYEEEE. This CDR3 contains 15 residues. CDR3 in DNA: TGTGCCAGCAGCCGGCGCGGCACTGGGGCCAACGTCCTGACTTTC. It specifies CASSRRGTGANVLTF.

This sequence joins TRBV30 and TRBJ2-1; TRBD2 matches at 10 bases. Germline V CDR1 and CDR2: GTSNPN, SVGIG (reference sequence). This CDR3 region has 14 residues. The V gene end was trimmed by 7 bases and the J gene end by 15 bases; junction bases not matched to a gene: 18. DNA of the CDR3: TGTGCCTCCTTAGGGACTAGCGTCGGGTATGTACCGTTCTTC. Translated: CASLGTSVGYVPFF.

This clone was picked up a small number of times. The V gene is TRBV27, the J gene TRBJ1-5; 7 bases fit TRBD1. Germline V lookup: CDR1 MNHEY, CDR2 SMNVEV (reference sequence). Trimming at V came to 5 bases and at J to 4 bases, leaving 2 bases not matched to a gene. CDR3 length: 13 residues. CDR3 region: CASSTTGNQPQHF. The DNA for the CDR3 is TGTGCCAGCAGTACGACAGGGAATCAGCCCCAGCATTTT.

The V and J genes are TRBV19 and TRBJ1-4, with TRBD1 identical over 9 bases. CDR1 and CDR2 (germline): LNHDA, SQIVND (reference sequence). V was clipped by 4 bases and J by 7 bases; unmatched bases: 7. There are 15 residues in the CDR3. CDR3 DNA sequence: TGTGCCAGTAGTACCTCGGGACAGGGTGGTGAAAAACTGTTTTTT. As protein: CASSTSGQGGEKLFF.